Given below is one T cell receptor beta chain in context. CDR3 size: 13 residues. Germline CDR1 and CDR2: SNHLY and FYNNEI. The ends lost 6 bases at V and 3 bases at J; junction bases unmatched: 3. These data originate in a study of cytomegalovirus exposure and HLA in healthy donors. The PCR ran on 60 Vbeta and 13 Jbeta primers. Assay: immunoSEQ multiplex PCR; the TCRdb copy retains only in-frame clones and omits some. Of 97,000 or so clones in the sample, around 10% were seen once. Sample: PBMCs. This chain joins TRBV2 and TRBJ2-3; 7 bases align to TRBD2. This receptor was identified in a middle-aged man in good health and CMV-seropositive. CDR3 DNA sequence: TGTGCCAGCAGGGGAGCGGGAACAGATACGCAGTATTTT. It specifies CASRGAGTDTQYF.